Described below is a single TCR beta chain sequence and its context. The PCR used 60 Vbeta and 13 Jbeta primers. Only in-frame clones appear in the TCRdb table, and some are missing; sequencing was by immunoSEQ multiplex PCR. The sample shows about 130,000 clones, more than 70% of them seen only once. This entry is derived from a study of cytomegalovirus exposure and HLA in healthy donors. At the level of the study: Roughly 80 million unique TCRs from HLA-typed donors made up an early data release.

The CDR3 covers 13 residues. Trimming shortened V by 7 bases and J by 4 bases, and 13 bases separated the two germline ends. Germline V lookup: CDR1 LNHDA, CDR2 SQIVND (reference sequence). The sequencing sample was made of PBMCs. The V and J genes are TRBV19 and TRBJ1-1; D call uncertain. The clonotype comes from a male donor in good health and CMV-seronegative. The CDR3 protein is CASKSQSGTEAFF. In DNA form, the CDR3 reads TGTGCCAGTAAAAGCCAGTCAGGCACTGAAGCTTTCTTT.